One sample yielded the 23 T cell receptor beta chains listed below, sequenced in a study of cytomegalovirus exposure and HLA in healthy donors. The PCR made use of 60 Vbeta and 13 Jbeta primers. Sequencing used immunoSEQ multiplex PCR; TCRdb keeps in-frame clones, though not all of them. This table has 150,000 to 200,000 clones, approximately 70% appearing once. The sequenced sample consisted of PBMCs. These receptors all stem from a man aged 40-55 years in good health and CMV-seropositive.

This chain uses TRBV6-5 with TRBJ1-2; TRBD1 is a possible D gene (6 bases). Germline CDR1 MNHEY, CDR2 SVGAGI. The V gene lost 0 bases and the J gene lost 6 bases, with 14 bases spanning the gap. There are 15 residues in the CDR3. CDR3 DNA: TGTGCCAGCAGTTACTCCCCTGGACAGACCGATGGCTACACCTTC. It yields the protein CASSYSPGQTDGYTF.

The chain couples TRBV25-1 to TRBJ2-1, with TRBD2 matching over 14 bases. V shed 1 base and J 9 bases; nucleotides not matched to a gene: 11. CDR3 length equals 18 residues. Germline lookup yields CDR1 MGHDK and CDR2 SYGVNS. CDR3 protein: CASSELGGTSGGLGEQFF. The CDR3 bases are TGTGCCAGCAGTGAATTGGGAGGGACTAGCGGGGGCCTCGGTGAGCAGTTCTTC.

This clone was seen a handful of times. The chain has TRBV7-2 and TRBJ1-1; no clear D gene. The CDR3 is 13 amino acids. V shed 2 bases and J shed 5 bases, with 9 bases lying between them. The V gene's germline CDR1 is SGHTA and CDR2 FQGNSA. CDR3 in amino acids: CASSLYESTEAFF. The CDR3 DNA follows: TGTGCCAGCAGCTTATACGAGAGTACTGAAGCTTTCTTT.

This rearrangement joins TRBV10-3 to TRBJ2-3; perhaps TRBD2 as D (5 bases). Deletions cut 5 bases from V and 3 bases from J, with 18 bases between. The V gene's germline CDR1 is ENHRY and CDR2 SYGVKD. The CDR3 runs to 16 residues. CDR3 protein: CAISRVSTGSTDTQYF. CDR3 in DNA: TGTGCCATCAGTAGGGTTTCGACGGGGTCGACAGATACGCAGTATTTT.

This clone turned up a few times. The CDR3 DNA sequence: TGTGCCAGCAGACTCCAGGGCGGCGAGCAGTACTTC. It yields the protein CASRLQGGEQYF. The genes are TRBV6-5 and TRBJ2-5, with D possibly matching TRBD1 (5 bases). The J call may be mistaken, given a closer DNA end match to TRBJ2-7. Looked up from germline, CDR1 is MNHEY and CDR2 is SVGAGI. The CDR3 is 12 amino acids.

This clone was observed once. The gene calls are TRBV9 and TRBJ2-5, with 11 bases that match TRBD2. CDR3 length: 18 amino acids. The trim removed 0 bases at V and 4 bases at J, leaving 11 bases unmatched. Germline-derived CDR1 and CDR2 are SGDLS and YYNGEE. Written as DNA, the CDR3 is TGTGCCAGCAGCGTAGGCTGGATGGTAGCGGGGGGGCCAGAGACCCAGTACTTC. Protein product: CASSVGWMVAGGPETQYF.

The gene calls are TRBV15 and TRBJ1-1; D remains ambiguous. V lost 6 bases to trimming and J lost 1 base, with 6 bases between them. Germline CDR1 is LNHNV and CDR2 is YYDKDF (reference sequence). This CDR3 has 12 residues. This CDR3 reads CATRNWNTEAFF. The CDR3 DNA reads as TGTGCCACCAGGAACTGGAACACTGAAGCTTTCTTT. Drawing the rest from reference TRBV15 and TRBJ1-1, the complete variable domain is DAMVIQNPRYQVTQFGKPVTLSCSQTLNHNVMYWYQQKSSQAPKLLFHYYDKDFNNEADTPDNFQSRRPNTSFCFLDIRSPGLGDTAMYLCATRNWNTEAFFGQGTRLTVV.

Only a few counts were recorded for this clone. The genes are TRBV9 and TRBJ2-7, with D maybe TRBD1 (6 bases). This CDR3 has 14 residues. V lost 2 bases and J 1 base, leaving 10 bases between the germline ends. Germline V gives CDR1 SGDLS, CDR2 YYNGEE. The DNA of the CDR3 is TGTGCCAGCAGCGTCAGGGGAGAATCCTACGAGCAGTACTTC. It translates to CASSVRGESYEQYF. The whole variable domain, filled in from reference TRBV9 and TRBJ2-7, reads DSGVTQTPKHLITATGQRVTLRCSPRSGDLSVYWYQQSLDQGLQFLIQYYNGEERAKGNILERFSAQQFPDLHSELNLSSLELGDSALYFCASSVRGESYEQYFGPGTRLTVT.

The sample holds a few counts of this clone. The chain links TRBV14 to TRBJ1-2, with TRBD1 matching 10 bases. This CDR3 comprises 15 residues. Germline CDR1 reads SGHDN; CDR2 reads FVKESK. V shed 5 bases and J 2 bases; nucleotides not matched to a gene: 5. The CDR3 loop reads CASSYRTGGNYGYTF. CDR3 bases: TGTGCCAGCAGCTATAGGACAGGGGGGAACTATGGCTACACCTTC. Combining the CDR3 with reference TRBV14 and TRBJ1-2 gives the whole variable domain EAGVTQFPSHSVIEKGQTVTLRCDPISGHDNLYWYRRVMGKEIKFLLHFVKESKQDESGMPNNRFLAERTGGTYSTLKVQPAELEDSGVYFCASSYRTGGNYGYTFGSGTRLTVV.

The chain carries TRBV2 and TRBJ1-2; TRBD1 matches 11 bases. The ends lost 11 bases at V and 7 bases at J; junction bases unmatched: 9. Germline CDR1 SNHLY, CDR2 FYNNEI. The CDR3 consists of 13 residues. The CDR3 DNA reads as TGTGCCTGCAATACGGACAGGGGGCTTGGCTACACCTTC. Protein product: CACNTDRGLGYTF.

This clone came up a few times. J is TRBJ2-3 and V is TRBV4-2; 7 bases match TRBD1. Germline lookup yields CDR1 LGHNA and CDR2 YNFKEQ. The CDR3 runs 17 residues. J lost 3 bases, V lost 0 bases, and 9 bases had no gene match. As DNA, the CDR3 is TGTGCCAGCAGCCAAGATTTTAGGGGCAGGGGGACAGATACGCAGTATTTT. Its protein is CASSQDFRGRGTDTQYF.

In this sample, this clone turned up once. The chain couples TRBV25-1 to TRBJ1-5, with D hard to call. There are 14 residues in the CDR3. Trimming took 4 bases from V and 0 from J, leaving 7 bases between them. From germline, CDR1 is MGHDK and CDR2 SYGVNS. This CDR3 is CASSGAISNQPQHF. CDR3 DNA sequence: TGTGCCAGCAGTGGGGCGATTAGCAATCAGCCCCAGCATTTT.

This clone came up once. Within the sample, other DNA sequences also encode this same CDR3. The gene calls are TRBV10-3 and TRBJ1-5; TRBD1 matches 10 bases. Germline lookup yields CDR1 ENHRY and CDR2 SYGVKD. Trimming removed 2 bases from V and 5 bases from J; junction bases left unmatched: 0. There are 14 residues in the CDR3. The CDR3 nucleotides read TGTGCCATCAGTGAGGGGACAGGGGATCAGCCCCAGCATTTT. Translation: CAISEGTGDQPQHF.

The genes are TRBV25-1 and TRBJ2-5; D remains ambiguous. Trimming stripped 3 bases from V and 3 bases from J, with 8 bases between. This CDR3 comprises 13 residues. CDR1 and CDR2 from the germline V gene are MGHDK and SYGVNS. CDR3 nucleotides: TGTGCCAGCAGTGACGCTAGTAAAGAGACCCAGTACTTC. As protein: CASSDASKETQYF.

This chain uses TRBV6-5 with TRBJ2-7, with 10 bases matching TRBD2. This CDR3 is 14 amino acids long. CDR1 is MNHEY, CDR2 SVGAGI, per germline. V was clipped by 6 bases and J by 2 bases; unmatched bases: 4. CDR3 coding DNA: TGTGCCAGCAGCGAACTAGCGGGGACCTACGAGCAGTACTTC. Amino acids: CASSELAGTYEQYF.

The CDR3 sequence: CASRLQGISNYGYTF. In DNA, the CDR3 is TGTGCCAGCAGATTGCAGGGGATCAGTAACTATGGCTACACCTTC. The chain has TRBV6-5 and TRBJ1-2, with TRBD1 as a possible D gene (6 bases). Trimming shortened V by 6 bases and J by 1 base, and 15 bases separated the two germline ends. Germline CDR1 and CDR2: MNHEY and SVGAGI. The CDR3 contains 15 residues.

The chain carries TRBV9 and TRBJ2-7; 12 bases fit TRBD1. The germline gives CDR1 SGDLS, CDR2 YYNGEE. The J segment lost 2 bases and the V segment lost 3 bases, leaving 3 bases of the junction unmatched. The length of the CDR3 is 15 residues. Here the CDR3 reads CASSAGTGGPYEQYF. CDR3 sequence (DNA): TGTGCCAGCAGCGCCGGGACAGGGGGCCCCTACGAGCAGTACTTC. The variable domain in full, with the rest retrieved from reference TRBV9 and TRBJ2-7, is DSGVTQTPKHLITATGQRVTLRCSPRSGDLSVYWYQQSLDQGLQFLIQYYNGEERAKGNILERFSAQQFPDLHSELNLSSLELGDSALYFCASSAGTGGPYEQYFGPGTRLTVT.

This clone has just one count. The chain recombines TRBV11-2 with TRBJ1-1; D gene unclear. CDR1 SGHAT and CDR2 FQNNGV come from the germline V gene. The CDR3 is 13 amino acids. Trimming pared 2 bases from V and 10 bases from J, leaving 14 bases between. In DNA, the CDR3 is TGTGCCAGCAGCTTATCTTTCCGGGGAAGAGCTTTCTTT. Amino acids: CASSLSFRGRAFF.

The chain combines TRBV6-1 with TRBJ2-7; D is unresolved. Between the trimmed V and J ends, which lost 2 bases and 2 bases, there was a span of 10 bases. Germline V CDR1 and CDR2: MNHNS, SASEGT. This CDR3 has 14 amino acids. CDR3 residues: CASSEPLLTYEQYF. The DNA of the CDR3 is TGTGCCAGCAGTGAACCACTCCTAACCTACGAGCAGTACTTC.

V and J are TRBV7-2 and TRBJ1-1; TRBD1 aligns across 8 bases. The V and J ends lost 5 bases and 11 bases, in that order; junction bases with no gene match: 19. The V gene's germline CDR1 is SGHTA and CDR2 FQGNSA. The CDR3 extends over 16 amino acids. The CDR3 loop reads CASSLLGGQGVMRAFF. The CDR3, as DNA: TGTGCCAGCAGCCTCCTAGGTGGACAGGGTGTCATGAGGGCTTTCTTT.

CDR3 nucleotide sequence: TGTGCCTGGAGTGTTGGGAGCTCCTACAATGAGCAGTTCTTC. It yields the protein CAWSVGSSYNEQFF. V is TRBV30 and J is TRBJ2-1; weak D call: TRBD2 (5 bases). Germline V gives CDR1 GTSNPN, CDR2 SVGIG (reference sequence). With 0 bases removed from V and 0 bases from J, the gap between germline ends came to 6 bases. This CDR3 contains 14 residues.

The CDR3 here is CASSGQVNTEAFF. DNA for the CDR3: TGTGCCAGCAGTGGCCAGGTGAACACTGAAGCTTTCTTT. V gene TRBV6-1 combines with J gene TRBJ1-1; D is ambiguous. This CDR3 region has 13 residues. Germline V gene sequence: CDR1 MNHNS, CDR2 SASEGT. The V end was cut by 4 bases, the J end by 0 bases, with 6 bases between.

The chain's CDR3 is CASSSTGLSADTQYF. The CDR3 DNA follows: TGTGCCAGCAGTTCAACAGGGTTGTCGGCAGATACGCAGTATTTT. The chain carries TRBV6-5 and TRBJ2-3, with D maybe TRBD1 (6 bases). CDR3 length: 15 amino acids. V shed 4 bases and J shed 4 bases, with 15 bases lying between them. The germline gives CDR1 MNHEY, CDR2 SVGAGI.